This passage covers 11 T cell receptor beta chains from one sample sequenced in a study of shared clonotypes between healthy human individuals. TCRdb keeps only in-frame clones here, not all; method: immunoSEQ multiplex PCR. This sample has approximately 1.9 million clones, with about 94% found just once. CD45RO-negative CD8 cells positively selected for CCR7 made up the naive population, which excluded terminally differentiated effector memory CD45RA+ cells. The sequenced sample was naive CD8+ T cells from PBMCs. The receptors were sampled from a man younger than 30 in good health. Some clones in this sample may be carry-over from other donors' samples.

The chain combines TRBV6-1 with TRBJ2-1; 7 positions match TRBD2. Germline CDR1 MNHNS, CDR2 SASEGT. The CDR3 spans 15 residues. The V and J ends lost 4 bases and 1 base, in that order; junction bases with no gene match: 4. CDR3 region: CASSAGTKSYNEQFF. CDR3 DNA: TGTGCCAGCAGTGCCGGGACTAAATCCTACAATGAGCAGTTCTTC.

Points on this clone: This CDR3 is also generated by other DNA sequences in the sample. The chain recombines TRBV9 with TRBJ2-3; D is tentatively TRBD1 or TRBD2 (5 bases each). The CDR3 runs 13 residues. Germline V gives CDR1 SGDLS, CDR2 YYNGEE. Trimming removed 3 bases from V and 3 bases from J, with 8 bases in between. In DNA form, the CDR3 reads TGTGCCAGCAGCGCCTGGGGGACAGATACGCAGTATTTT. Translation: CASSAWGTDTQYF. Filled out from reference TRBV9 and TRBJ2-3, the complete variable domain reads DSGVTQTPKHLITATGQRVTLRCSPRSGDLSVYWYQQSLDQGLQFLIQYYNGEERAKGNILERFSAQQFPDLHSELNLSSLELGDSALYFCASSAWGTDTQYFGPGTRLTVL.

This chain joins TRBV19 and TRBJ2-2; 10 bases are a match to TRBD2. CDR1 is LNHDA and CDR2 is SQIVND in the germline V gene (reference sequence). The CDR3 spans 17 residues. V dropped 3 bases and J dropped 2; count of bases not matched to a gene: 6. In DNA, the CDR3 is TGTGCCAGTAGTATCCTCGGACTAGCGGTTAACACCGGGGAGCTGTTTTTT. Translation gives CASSILGLAVNTGELFF. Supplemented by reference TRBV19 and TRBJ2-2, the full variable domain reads DGGITQSPKYLFRKEGQNVTLSCEQNLNHDAMYWYRQDPGQGLRLIYYSQIVNDFQKGDIAEGYSVSREKKESFPLTVTSAQKNPTAFYLCASSILGLAVNTGELFFGEGSRLTVL.

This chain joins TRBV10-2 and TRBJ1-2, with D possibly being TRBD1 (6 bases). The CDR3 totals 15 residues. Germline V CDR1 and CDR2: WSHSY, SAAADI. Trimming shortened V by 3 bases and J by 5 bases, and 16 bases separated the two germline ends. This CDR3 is CASSEGGVSEYGYTF. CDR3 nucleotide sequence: TGCGCCAGCAGTGAAGGGGGGGTATCCGAGTATGGCTACACCTTC.

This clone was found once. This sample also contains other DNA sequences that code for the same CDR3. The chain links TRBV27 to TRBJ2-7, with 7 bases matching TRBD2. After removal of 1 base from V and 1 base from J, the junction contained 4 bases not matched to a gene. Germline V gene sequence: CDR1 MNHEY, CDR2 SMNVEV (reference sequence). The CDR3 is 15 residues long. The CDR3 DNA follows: TGTGCCAGCAGTTTATTGGGCGGGAGTTCCTACGAGCAGTACTTC. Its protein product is CASSLLGGSSYEQYF.

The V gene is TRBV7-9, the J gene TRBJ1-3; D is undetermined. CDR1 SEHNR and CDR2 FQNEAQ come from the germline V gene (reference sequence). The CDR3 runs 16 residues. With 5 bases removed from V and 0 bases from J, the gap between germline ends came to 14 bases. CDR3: CASSPTRHHSGNTIYF. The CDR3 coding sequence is TGTGCCAGCAGCCCGACAAGACACCACTCTGGAAACACCATATATTTT.

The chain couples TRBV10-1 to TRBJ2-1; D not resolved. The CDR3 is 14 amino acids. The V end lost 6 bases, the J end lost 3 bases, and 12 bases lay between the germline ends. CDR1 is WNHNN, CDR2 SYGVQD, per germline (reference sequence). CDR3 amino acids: CASSGSPGYNEQFF. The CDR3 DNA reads TGCGCCAGCAGCGGCAGCCCGGGCTACAATGAGCAGTTCTTC.

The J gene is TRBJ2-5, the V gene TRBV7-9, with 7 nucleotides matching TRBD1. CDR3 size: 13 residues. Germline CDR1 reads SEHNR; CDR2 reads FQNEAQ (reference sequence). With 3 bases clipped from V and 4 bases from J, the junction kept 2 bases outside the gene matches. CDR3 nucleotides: TGTGCCAGCAGCTTGACAGGGCCAGAGACCCAGTACTTC. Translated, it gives CASSLTGPETQYF.

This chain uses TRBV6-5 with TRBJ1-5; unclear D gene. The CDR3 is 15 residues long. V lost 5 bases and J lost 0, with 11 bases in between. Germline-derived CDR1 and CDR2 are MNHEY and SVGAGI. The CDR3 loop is CASSPLGPSNQPQHF. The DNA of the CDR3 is TGTGCCAGCAGTCCCCTAGGGCCTAGCAATCAGCCCCAGCATTTT.

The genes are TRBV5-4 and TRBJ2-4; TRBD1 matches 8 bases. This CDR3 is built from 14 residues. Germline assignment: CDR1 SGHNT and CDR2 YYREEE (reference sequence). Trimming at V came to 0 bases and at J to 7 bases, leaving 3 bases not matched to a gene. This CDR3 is CASSLGTGWNIQYF. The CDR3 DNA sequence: TGTGCCAGCAGCTTGGGGACAGGGTGGAACATTCAGTACTTC.

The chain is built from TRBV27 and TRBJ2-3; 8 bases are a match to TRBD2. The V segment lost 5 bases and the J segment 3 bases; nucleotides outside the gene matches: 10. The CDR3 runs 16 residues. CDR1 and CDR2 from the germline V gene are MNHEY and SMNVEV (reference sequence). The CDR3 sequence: CASSPLAARGTDTQYF. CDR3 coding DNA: TGTGCCAGCAGTCCACTAGCGGCCCGAGGGACAGATACGCAGTATTTT.